This T cell receptor beta chain stems from a study of neoadjuvant nivolumab and ipilimumab in lung cancer. The wider study: Patients got nivolumab 3 mg/kg on days 1, 15 and 29; combination added ipilimumab 1 mg/kg day 1. General study findings and limits: Higher pretherapy blood TCR richness went with higher resected-tumor richness.

Notes on this clone: Antigen specificity is unknown.

V was pared by 4 bases and J by 0 bases, with 16 bases between. CDR1 and CDR2 from the germline V gene are SGDLS and YYNGEE. CDR3 length: 16 residues. The table came from immunoSEQ multiplex PCR; TCRdb's copy has only in-frame clones and leaves some out. The data contain 20,000 or so clones, approximately 73% of them singletons. This TCR was recovered from an adult with non-small cell lung cancer. J is TRBJ1-2 and V is TRBV9, with D unresolved. Sample: tumor tissue, taken after neoadjuvant nivolumab, alone or with ipilimumab, at or shortly before surgery. The DNA for the CDR3 is TGTGCCAGCAGCCCCCGGGAGGATCCGACTAACTATGGCTACACCTTC. As protein: CASSPREDPTNYGYTF.